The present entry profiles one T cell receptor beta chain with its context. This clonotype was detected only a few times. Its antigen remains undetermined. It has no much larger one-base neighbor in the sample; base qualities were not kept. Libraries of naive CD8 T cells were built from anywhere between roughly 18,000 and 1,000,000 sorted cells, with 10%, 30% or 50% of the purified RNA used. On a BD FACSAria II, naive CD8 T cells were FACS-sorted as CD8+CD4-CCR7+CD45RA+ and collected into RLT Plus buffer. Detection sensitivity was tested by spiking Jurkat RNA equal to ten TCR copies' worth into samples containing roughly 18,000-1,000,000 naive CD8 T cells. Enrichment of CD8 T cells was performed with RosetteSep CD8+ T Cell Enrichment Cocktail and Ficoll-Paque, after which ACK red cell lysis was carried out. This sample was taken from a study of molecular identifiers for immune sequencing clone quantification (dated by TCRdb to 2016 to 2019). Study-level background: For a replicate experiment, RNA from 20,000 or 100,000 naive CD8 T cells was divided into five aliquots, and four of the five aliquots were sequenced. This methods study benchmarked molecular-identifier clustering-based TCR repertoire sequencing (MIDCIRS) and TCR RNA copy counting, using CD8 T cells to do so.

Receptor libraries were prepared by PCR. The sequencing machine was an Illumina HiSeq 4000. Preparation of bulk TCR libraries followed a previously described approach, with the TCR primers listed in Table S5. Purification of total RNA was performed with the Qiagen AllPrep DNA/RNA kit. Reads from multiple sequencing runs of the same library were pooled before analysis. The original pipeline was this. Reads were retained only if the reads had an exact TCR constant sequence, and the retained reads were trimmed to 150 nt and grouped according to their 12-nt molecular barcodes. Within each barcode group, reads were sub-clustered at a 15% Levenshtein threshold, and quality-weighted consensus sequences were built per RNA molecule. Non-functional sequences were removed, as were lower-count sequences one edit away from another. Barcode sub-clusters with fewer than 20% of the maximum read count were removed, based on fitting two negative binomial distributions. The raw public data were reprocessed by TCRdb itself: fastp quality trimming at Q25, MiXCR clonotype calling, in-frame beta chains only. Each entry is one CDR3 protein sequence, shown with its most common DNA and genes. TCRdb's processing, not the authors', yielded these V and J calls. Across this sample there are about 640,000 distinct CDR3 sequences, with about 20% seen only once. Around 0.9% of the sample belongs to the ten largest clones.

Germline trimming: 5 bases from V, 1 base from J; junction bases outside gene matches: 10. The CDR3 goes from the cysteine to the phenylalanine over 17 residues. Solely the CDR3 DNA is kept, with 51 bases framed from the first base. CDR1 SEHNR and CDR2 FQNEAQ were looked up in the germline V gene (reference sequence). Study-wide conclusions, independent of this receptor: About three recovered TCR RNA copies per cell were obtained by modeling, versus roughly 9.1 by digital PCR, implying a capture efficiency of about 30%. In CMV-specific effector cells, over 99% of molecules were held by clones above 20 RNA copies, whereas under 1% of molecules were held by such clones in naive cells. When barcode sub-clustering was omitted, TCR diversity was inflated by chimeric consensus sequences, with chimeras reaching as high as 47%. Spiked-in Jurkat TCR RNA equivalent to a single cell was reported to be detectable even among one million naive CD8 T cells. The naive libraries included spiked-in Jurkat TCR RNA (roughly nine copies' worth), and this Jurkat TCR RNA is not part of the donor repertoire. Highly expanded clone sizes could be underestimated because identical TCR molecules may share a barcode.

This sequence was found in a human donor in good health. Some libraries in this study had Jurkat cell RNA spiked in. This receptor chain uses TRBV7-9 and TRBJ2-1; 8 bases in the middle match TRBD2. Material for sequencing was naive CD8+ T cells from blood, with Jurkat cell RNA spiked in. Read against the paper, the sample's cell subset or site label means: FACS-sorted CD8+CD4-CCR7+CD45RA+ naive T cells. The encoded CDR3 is CASSTAAGTSSYNEQFF. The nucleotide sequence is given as TGTGCCAGCAGCACCGCCGCCGGGACTAGTTCCTACAATGAGCAGTTCTTC.